The TCR beta chain described here comes from a study of chemoradiotherapy in HPV16-positive cancers. Overall study context: A couple of HPV16-positive patients' cells yielded candidate HPV-specific clones and common motifs.

Profiling relied on immunoSEQ multiplex PCR, and the TCRdb table lists in-frame clones only, not all of them. The table records about 14,000 clones, more than 70% of them present only once. The CDR3 consists of 14 residues. The ends were cut back, 7 bases at V and 0 bases at J, with 11 bases in the middle. Germline V gene lookup returns CDR1 SNHLY and CDR2 FYNNEI. Repertoires were sampled repeatedly during chemoradiotherapy. Study findings and constraints: During treatment, candidate HPV-specific clones and E7-related motifs expanded in tumor.

Worth noting for this clone: Its antigen is still unknown.

Sequences were derived from tumor tissue, sampled from a patient who underwent chemoradiotherapy. The V gene is TRBV2, the J gene TRBJ2-3, with D unclear. The source is a human donor with HPV-associated anogenital cancer. DNA for the CDR3: TGTGCCAGCAAAGGCGGCCCCAGCACAGATACGCAGTATTTT. This sequence encodes CASKGGPSTDTQYF.